This TCR beta chain derives from a study of T cell responses to AZD1222 COVID-19 vaccine. For the study at large: The study pooled second doses at about 4 or about 12 weeks.

As regards this clone: Its antigen remains unknown. A junction end diverges from the germline sequence, so it may reflect a read error.

This CDR3 comprises 13 residues. Germline V gene data show CDR1 as SGHDN and CDR2 as FVKESK. Broader study findings: Spike-wide coverage was observed for vaccine-associated CD4 TCRs, with dominant responses at 160-218 and 743-854. The donor group comprised mostly white British people and more females; the analysis possibly underestimated clonal diversity. Nearly half of the spike-specific TCRs reportedly recognize variant regions that carry no mutations.

Method: immunoSEQ multiplex PCR; TCRdb's copy keeps in-frame clones and lacks some. The table lists 150,000 or so clones, about 94% of them singletons. This chain links TRBV14 with TRBJ2-1; 7 bases fit TRBD2. This sequence was found in an adult in good health. The input for sequencing was peripheral blood, taken on day 0 of AZD1222 vaccination. The CDR3 DNA sequence: TGTGCCAGCAGCCAAGCGGGACTACTTGAGGAGTTCTTC. Protein sequence: CASSQAGLLEEFF.